Shown below are 24 T cell receptor beta chains from a single sample sequenced in a study of T cell responses to AZD1222 COVID-19 vaccine. Sequencing was performed with immunoSEQ multiplex PCR; in TCRdb, only in-frame clones are kept and a portion is missing. The sample lists 120,000 to 150,000 clones, 85% to 95% occurring once. The sequences come from peripheral blood, collected on day 0 of AZD1222 vaccination. These receptors were obtained from an adult in good health.

This chain connects TRBV5-1 to TRBJ1-4; D is possibly TRBD1 (5 bases). This CDR3 contains 16 residues. Per germline, CDR1 SGHRS and CDR2 YFSETQ. Trimming took 1 base from V and 8 from J, leaving 18 bases between them. In DNA, the CDR3 is TGCGCCAGCAGCTTGTATTTCGGGGGTCTCGGGGAAAAACTGTTTTTT. The encoded protein is CASSLYFGGLGEKLFF.

The chain combines TRBV12-3 or TRBV12-4 with TRBJ1-2; D remains unclear. V shed 8 bases and J shed 4 bases, with 11 bases lying between them. This CDR3 spans 12 amino acids. This CDR3 reads CASHTAPYGYTF. The CDR3 DNA sequence: TGTGCCAGCCATACAGCCCCCTATGGCTACACCTTC.

This rearrangement joins TRBV3-1 (or the pseudogene TRBV3-2) to TRBJ1-2; D is perhaps TRBD1 (5 bases). The CDR3 totals 13 residues. Per the germline V gene, CDR1 is LGHDT and CDR2 is YNNKEL (reference sequence). V lost 0 bases to trimming and J lost 8 bases, with 10 bases between them. The chain's CDR3 is CASSQEIGDGYTF. CDR3 DNA: TGTGCCAGCAGCCAAGAGATAGGGGACGGCTACACCTTC.

The table lists this clone with a few counts. The chain recombines TRBV18 with TRBJ1-1; D is ambiguous. Per the germline V gene, CDR1 is KGHSH and CDR2 is LQKENI. Trimming stripped 1 base from V and 1 base from J, with 1 base between. The CDR3 is made up of 12 amino acids. The DNA for the CDR3 is TGTGCCAGCTCACCACAGAACACTGAAGCTTTCTTT. Encoded protein: CASSPQNTEAFF.

DNA of the CDR3: TGTGCCACCAGTGATTTGGGGGAAAAACTGTTTTTT. Translation: CATSDLGEKLFF. The chain is built from TRBV24-1 and TRBJ1-4; D is unresolved. V lost 0 bases, J lost 8 bases, and 3 bases lay in between. Germline V gene lookup returns CDR1 KGHDR and CDR2 SFDVKD. This CDR3 contains 12 residues.

The genes are TRBV30 and TRBJ2-1; D might be TRBD1 (6 bases). The CDR3 has 15 amino acids. Trimming took 4 bases from V and 4 from J, leaving 17 bases between them. Germline V gene data show CDR1 as GTSNPN and CDR2 as SVGIG (reference sequence). The CDR3 nucleotides are TGTGCCTGGACTTTGAGGGGGTCTCCGTACAATGAGCAGTTCTTC. Translated: CAWTLRGSPYNEQFF. Supplemented by reference TRBV30 and TRBJ2-1, the full variable domain reads SQTIHQWPATLVQPVGSPLSLECTVEGTSNPNLYWYRQAAGRGLQLLFYSVGIGQISSEVPQNLSASRPQDRQFILSSKKLLLSDSGFYLCAWTLRGSPYNEQFFGPGTRLTVL.

The chain is built from TRBV2 and TRBJ1-1, with 7 bases identical to TRBD1. Germline-derived CDR1 and CDR2 are SNHLY and FYNNEI. The CDR3 has 12 residues. V shed 11 bases, J shed 7 bases, and the junction held 10 bases outside the gene matches. This CDR3 reads CAVIQGEGEAFF. CDR3 bases: TGTGCCGTCATTCAGGGGGAAGGTGAAGCTTTCTTT.

The V and J genes are TRBV24-1 and TRBJ1-2; D might be TRBD1 (5 bases). Germline V CDR1 and CDR2: KGHDR, SFDVKD. The CDR3 runs 15 residues. With 5 bases removed from V and 6 bases from J, the gap between germline ends came to 18 bases. The CDR3 protein is CATSARIGGVHGYTF. The CDR3 nucleotides are TGTGCCACCAGTGCTAGGATTGGAGGGGTGCATGGCTACACCTTC.

The chain combines TRBV5-4 with TRBJ1-5, with D tentatively TRBD1 (6 bases). The CDR3 totals 15 residues. The germline V gene has CDR1 SGHNT and CDR2 YYREEE (reference sequence). Deletions cut 6 bases from V and 4 bases from J, with 17 bases between. The CDR3 reads CASNPIQGLNQPQHF. Here the CDR3 DNA reads TGTGCCAGCAACCCTATCCAGGGGTTGAATCAGCCCCAGCATTTT.

This rearrangement joins TRBV5-1 to TRBJ2-2; D remains ambiguous. Trimming removed 6 bases from V and 4 bases from J, with 13 bases in between. The germline CDR1 and CDR2 sequences are SGHRS and YFSETQ. The CDR3 extends over 14 amino acids. The CDR3 spells CASNDGPFTGELFF. In nucleotides, the CDR3 is TGCGCCAGCAATGATGGACCATTCACCGGGGAGCTGTTTTTT.

The CDR3 region is CASSPLGTVYNEQFF. CDR3 DNA: TGTGCCAGCAGCCCCCTGGGGACAGTCTACAATGAGCAGTTCTTC. V usage is TRBV11-2 and J usage is TRBJ2-1; TRBD1 matches 7 bases. There are 15 residues in the CDR3. Per germline, CDR1 SGHAT and CDR2 FQNNGV. The trim removed 5 bases at V and 3 bases at J, leaving 7 bases unmatched.

V gene TRBV6-2 or TRBV6-3 combines with J gene TRBJ2-1, with D perhaps TRBD1 (5 bases). The V and J ends lost 4 bases and 9 bases respectively, with 10 bases between them. The CDR3 has 12 residues. CDR1 and CDR2 from the germline V gene are MNHEY and SVGEGT. The CDR3, as DNA: TGTGCCAGCAGTTCGGACCAGGGTGAGCAGTTCTTC. Protein sequence: CASSSDQGEQFF.

This sequence joins TRBV7-3 and TRBJ2-7; possibly TRBD2 for D (7 bases). Trimming stripped 1 base from V and 5 bases from J, with 9 bases between. The germline gives CDR1 SGHTA, CDR2 FQGTGA. The length of the CDR3 is 13 residues. The CDR3 sequence: CASSLRGGHEQYF. The CDR3 bases are TGTGCCAGCAGCTTAAGGGGGGGCCACGAGCAGTACTTC.

V is TRBV4-2 and J is TRBJ1-6; 12 bases align to TRBD1. This CDR3 contains 17 residues. Germline trimming cut 0 bases from V and 6 bases from J; bases unmatched to any gene: 3. CDR1 LGHNA and CDR2 YNFKEQ come from the germline V gene. The CDR3 DNA reads TGTGCCAGCAGCCAAGATGGGACAGGGGGCAGTAATTCACCCCTCCACTTT. It encodes CASSQDGTGGSNSPLHF.

V is TRBV27 and J is TRBJ1-5, with TRBD1 as a possible D gene (5 bases). The V gene's germline CDR1 is MNHEY and CDR2 SMNVEV (reference sequence). The CDR3 totals 15 residues. The V end lost 4 bases, the J end lost 2 bases, and 12 bases lay between the germline ends. The CDR3 spells CASSWGRGRNQPQHF. DNA of the CDR3: TGTGCCAGCAGTTGGGGCCGGGGTCGCAATCAGCCCCAGCATTTT.

This clone was detected once. The chain employs TRBV4-1 and TRBJ2-5; TRBD2 aligns across 12 bases. CDR3 length: 18 amino acids. Losses at the gene ends were 8 bases for V and 1 base for J; bases not matched to a gene: 14. The germline V gene has CDR1 MGHRA and CDR2 YSYEKL. The CDR3 protein is CASAPHLLAGGFQETQYF. DNA for the CDR3: TGCGCCAGCGCCCCCCACTTACTAGCGGGAGGCTTCCAAGAGACCCAGTACTTC.

The chain joins TRBV7-9 to TRBJ2-3; D is unresolved. V was shortened by 4 bases and J by 6 bases, with 8 bases between the two germline ends. The CDR3 has 12 amino acids. CDR1 SEHNR and CDR2 FQNEAQ come from the germline V gene (reference sequence). The CDR3 spells CASSSTRDTQYF. In DNA form, the CDR3 reads TGTGCCAGCAGCTCCACACGGGATACGCAGTATTTT.

The V gene is TRBV9, the J gene TRBJ2-3; 9 bases map to TRBD1. The V gene's germline CDR1 is SGDLS and CDR2 YYNGEE. The CDR3 loop spans 15 amino acids. The V gene end was trimmed by 2 bases and the J gene end by 1 base; junction bases not matched to a gene: 2. This CDR3 is CASSVRDRGTDTQYF. CDR3 nucleotide sequence: TGTGCCAGCAGCGTCCGGGACAGGGGCACAGATACGCAGTATTTT.

The chain couples TRBV27 to TRBJ1-6, with 9 bases matching TRBD1. This CDR3 spans 14 amino acids. Germline loops: CDR1 MNHEY, CDR2 SMNVEV (reference sequence). J lost 9 bases, V lost 6 bases, and 6 bases had no gene match. CDR3 bases: TGTGCCAGCAGACTCGGGACAGGGAGTTCACCCCTCCACTTT. Protein sequence: CASRLGTGSSPLHF.

This clone was seen once. The chain combines TRBV29-1 with TRBJ1-1; D not certain. This CDR3 has 11 residues. V dropped 5 bases and J dropped 1 base, with 5 bases sitting between them. Germline V CDR1 and CDR2: SQVTM, ANQGSEA. Here the CDR3 DNA reads TGCAGCGTTATGAGGAACACTGAAGCTTTCTTT. Protein sequence: CSVMRNTEAFF.

The CDR3 here is CASSVEQGRTQYF. The CDR3 DNA follows: TGTGCCAGCAGCGTAGAACAGGGACGTACGCAGTATTTT. The chain recombines TRBV9 with TRBJ2-3; a possible D gene is TRBD1 (6 bases). CDR3 length: 13 amino acids. V was pared by 0 bases and J by 8 bases, with 10 bases between. The germline V gene has CDR1 SGDLS and CDR2 YYNGEE.

The gene calls are TRBV27 and TRBJ1-2, with D maybe TRBD1 (5 bases). Trimming removed 3 bases from V and 8 bases from J, with 10 bases in between. Germline CDR1 MNHEY, CDR2 SMNVEV (reference sequence). The CDR3 is 12 amino acids. As DNA, the CDR3 is TGTGCCAGCAGTTTGGGGGGGGACGGCTACACCTTC. Translating gives CASSLGGDGYTF.

This chain connects TRBV28 to TRBJ2-5; D ambiguous. The germline V and J ends were trimmed by 2 bases and 2 bases, with 6 bases remaining between them. CDR3 size: 13 residues. From germline, CDR1 is MDHEN and CDR2 SYDVKM. This CDR3 is CASSLISQETQYF. The CDR3 coding sequence is TGTGCCAGCAGTTTAATTAGTCAAGAGACCCAGTACTTC.

The rearrangement joins TRBV4-3 to TRBJ1-6, with TRBD1 matching 7 bases. This CDR3 spans 16 amino acids. V shed 1 base and J 9 bases; nucleotides not matched to a gene: 9. Germline-derived CDR1 and CDR2 are LGHNA and YSLEER. The CDR3: CASSQGLFQGGSPLHF. CDR3 coding DNA: TGCGCCAGCAGCCAAGGTCTGTTTCAGGGGGGTTCACCCCTCCACTTT.